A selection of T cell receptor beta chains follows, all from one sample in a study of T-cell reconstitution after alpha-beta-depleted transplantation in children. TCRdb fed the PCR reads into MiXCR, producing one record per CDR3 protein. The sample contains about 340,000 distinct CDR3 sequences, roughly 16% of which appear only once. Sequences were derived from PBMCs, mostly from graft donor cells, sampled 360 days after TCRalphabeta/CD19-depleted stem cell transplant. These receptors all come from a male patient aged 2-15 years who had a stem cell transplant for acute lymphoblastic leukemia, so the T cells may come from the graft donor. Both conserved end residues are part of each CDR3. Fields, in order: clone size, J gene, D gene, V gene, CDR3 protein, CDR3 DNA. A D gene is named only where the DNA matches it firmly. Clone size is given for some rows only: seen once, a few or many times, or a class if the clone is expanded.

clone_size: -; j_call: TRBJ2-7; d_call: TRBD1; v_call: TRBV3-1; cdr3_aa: CASSQNAGQGYEQYF; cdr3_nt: TGTGCCAGCAGCCAAAACGCCGGACAGGGCTACGAGCAGTACTTC
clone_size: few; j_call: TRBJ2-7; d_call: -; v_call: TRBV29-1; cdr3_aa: CSVGRELGYEQYF; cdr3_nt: TGCAGCGTTGGGAGGGAATTAGGTTACGAGCAGTACTTC
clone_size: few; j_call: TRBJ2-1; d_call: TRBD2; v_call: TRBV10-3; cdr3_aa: CASLAGGFDEQFF; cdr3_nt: TGTGCCTCCTTAGCGGGGGGGTTTGATGAGCAGTTCTTC
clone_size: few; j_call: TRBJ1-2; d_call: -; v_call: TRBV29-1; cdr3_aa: CSATTGWGRGYTF; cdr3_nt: TGCAGCGCAACAACAGGGTGGGGACGTGGCTACACCTTC
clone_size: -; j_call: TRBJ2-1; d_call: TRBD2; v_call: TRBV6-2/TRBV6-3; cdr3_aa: CASSGKREGEQFF; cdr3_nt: TGTGCCAGCAGTGGGAAGCGGGAGGGTGAGCAGTTCTTC
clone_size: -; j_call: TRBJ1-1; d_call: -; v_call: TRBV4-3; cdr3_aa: CASSQDTPSGTSEAFF; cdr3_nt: TGCGCCAGCAGCCAAGATACCCCCTCAGGGACGAGTGAAGCTTTCTTT
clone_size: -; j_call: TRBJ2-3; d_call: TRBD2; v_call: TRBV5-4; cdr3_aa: CASSWRAGTTDTQYF; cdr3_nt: TGTGCCAGCAGCTGGAGAGCGGGAACGACAGATACGCAGTATTTT
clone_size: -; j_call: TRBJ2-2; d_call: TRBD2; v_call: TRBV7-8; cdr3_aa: CASSLVRLAGNTGELFF; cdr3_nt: TGTGCCAGCAGCTTAGTACGACTAGCGGGGAACACCGGGGAGCTGTTTTTT
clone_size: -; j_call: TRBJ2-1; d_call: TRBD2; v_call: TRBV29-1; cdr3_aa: CSSPTSGSSENEQFF; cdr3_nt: TGCAGCTCCCCGACAAGCGGGAGCAGTGAAAATGAGCAGTTCTTC
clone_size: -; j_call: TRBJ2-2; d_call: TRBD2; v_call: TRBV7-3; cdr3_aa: CASRPGLGGELFF; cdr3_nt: TGTGCCAGCAGACCGGGACTAGGCGGGGAGCTGTTTTTT
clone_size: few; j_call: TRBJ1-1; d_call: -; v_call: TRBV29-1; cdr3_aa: CSVKKGQSNTEAFF; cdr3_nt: TGCAGCGTTAAGAAAGGGCAATCGAACACTGAAGCTTTCTTT
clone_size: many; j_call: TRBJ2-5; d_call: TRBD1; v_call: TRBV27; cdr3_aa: CASSTGDETQYF; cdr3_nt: TGTGCCAGCAGTACAGGGGACGAGACCCAGTACTTC
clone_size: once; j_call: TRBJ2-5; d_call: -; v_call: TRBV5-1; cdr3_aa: CASSFREGARGGETQYF; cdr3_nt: TGCGCCAGCAGCTTCCGAGAAGGGGCGCGGGGAGGAGAGACCCAGTACTTC
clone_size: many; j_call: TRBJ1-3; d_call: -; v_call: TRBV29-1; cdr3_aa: CSVLGTPGNTIYF; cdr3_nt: TGCAGCGTTCTAGGTACTCCTGGAAACACCATATATTTT
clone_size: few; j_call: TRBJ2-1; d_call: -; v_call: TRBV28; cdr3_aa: CASSLGFVGYNEQFF; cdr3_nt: TGTGCCAGCAGTTTAGGGTTCGTGGGGTACAATGAGCAGTTCTTC
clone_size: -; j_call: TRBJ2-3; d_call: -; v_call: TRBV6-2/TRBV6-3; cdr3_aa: CASEGLGVDTQYF; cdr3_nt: TGTGCCAGCGAAGGGTTGGGAGTAGATACGCAGTATTTT
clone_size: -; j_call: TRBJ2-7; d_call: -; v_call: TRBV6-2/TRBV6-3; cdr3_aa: CASSYASYREQYF; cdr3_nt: TGTGCCAGCAGTTACGCCTCCTACCGCGAGCAGTACTTC
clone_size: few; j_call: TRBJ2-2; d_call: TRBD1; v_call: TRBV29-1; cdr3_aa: CSVEGQGAIGELFF; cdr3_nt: TGCAGCGTTGAAGGACAGGGGGCGATCGGGGAGCTGTTTTTT
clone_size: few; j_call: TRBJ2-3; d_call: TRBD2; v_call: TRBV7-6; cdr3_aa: CASSLEAGADTQYF; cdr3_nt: TGTGCCAGCAGCTTAGAAGCGGGAGCAGATACGCAGTATTTT
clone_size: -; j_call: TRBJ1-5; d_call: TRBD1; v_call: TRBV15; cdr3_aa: CATSRQTGTGDQPQHF; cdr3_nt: TGTGCCACCAGCAGACAAACCGGGACAGGGGACCAGCCCCAGCATTTT
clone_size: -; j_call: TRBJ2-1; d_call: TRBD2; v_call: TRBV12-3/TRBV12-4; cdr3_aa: CASSSGRAINEQFF; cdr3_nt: TGTGCCAGCAGTAGCGGGAGGGCCATAAATGAGCAGTTCTTC
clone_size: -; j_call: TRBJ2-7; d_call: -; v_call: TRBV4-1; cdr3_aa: CASSQAGVFQYEQYF; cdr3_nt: TGCGCCAGCAGCCAAGCTGGGGTGTTTCAGTACGAGCAGTACTTC
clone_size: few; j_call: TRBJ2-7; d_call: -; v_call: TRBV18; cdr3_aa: CASSPTSKDEQYF; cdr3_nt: TGTGCCAGCTCACCAACGAGCAAGGACGAGCAGTACTTC
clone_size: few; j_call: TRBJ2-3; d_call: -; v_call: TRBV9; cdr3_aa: CASSVMGVDTQYF; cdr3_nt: TGTGCCAGCAGCGTAATGGGGGTGGATACGCAGTATTTT
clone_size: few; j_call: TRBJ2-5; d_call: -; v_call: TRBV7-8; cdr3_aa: CASSLGPDPQETQYF; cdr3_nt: TGTGCCAGCAGCTTAGGACCCGATCCTCAAGAGACCCAGTACTTC
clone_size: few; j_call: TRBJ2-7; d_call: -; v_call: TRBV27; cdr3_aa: CASLDSPFYEQYF; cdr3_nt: TGTGCCAGTTTAGATAGCCCTTTCTACGAGCAGTACTTC
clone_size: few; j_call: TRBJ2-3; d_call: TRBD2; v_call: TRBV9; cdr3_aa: CASTRIAGAADTQYF; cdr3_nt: TGTGCCAGCACACGTATCGCGGGAGCTGCAGATACGCAGTATTTT
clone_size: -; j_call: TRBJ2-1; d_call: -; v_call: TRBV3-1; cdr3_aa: CASSLGGGSSHNEQFF; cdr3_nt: TGTGCCAGCAGCCTTGGTGGAGGGAGCTCCCACAATGAGCAGTTCTTC
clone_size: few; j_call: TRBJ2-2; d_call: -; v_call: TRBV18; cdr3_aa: CASSPRGPSTGELFF; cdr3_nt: TGTGCCAGCTCTCCCCGAGGCCCTTCCACCGGGGAGCTGTTTTTT
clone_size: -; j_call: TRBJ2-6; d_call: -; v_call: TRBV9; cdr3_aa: CASSPDRIGSGANVLTF; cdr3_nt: TGTGCCAGCAGCCCGGACCGAATTGGCTCTGGGGCCAACGTCCTGACTTTC
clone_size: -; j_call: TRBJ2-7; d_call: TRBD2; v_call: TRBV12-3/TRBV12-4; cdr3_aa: CASSLVLLPPSGRVGAGEQYF; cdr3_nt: TGTGCCAGCAGTTTAGTCCTCCTTCCTCCTAGCGGGAGGGTGGGGGCGGGGGAGCAGTACTTC
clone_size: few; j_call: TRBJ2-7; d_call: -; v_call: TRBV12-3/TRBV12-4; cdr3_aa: CASSFSQHLYEQYF; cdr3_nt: TGTGCCAGCAGTTTTAGTCAGCACCTTTACGAGCAGTACTTC
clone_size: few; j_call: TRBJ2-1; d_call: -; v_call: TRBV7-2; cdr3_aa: CASSRVEVWGQFF; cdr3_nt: TGTGCCAGCAGCCGGGTGGAGGTATGGGGTCAGTTCTTC
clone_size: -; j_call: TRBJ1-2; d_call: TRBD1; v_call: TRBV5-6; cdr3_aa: CASSLLTGVLDGYTF; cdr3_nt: TGTGCCAGCAGCTTGTTGACAGGGGTTTTGGATGGCTACACCTTC
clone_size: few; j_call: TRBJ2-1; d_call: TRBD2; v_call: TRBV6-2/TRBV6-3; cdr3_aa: CASSSELAGAGQFF; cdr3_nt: TGTGCCAGCAGTTCGGAGCTAGCGGGAGCGGGGCAGTTCTTC
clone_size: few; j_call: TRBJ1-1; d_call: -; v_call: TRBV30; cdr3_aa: CAWSAGETEAFF; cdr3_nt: TGTGCCTGGAGTGCCGGGGAAACTGAAGCTTTCTTT
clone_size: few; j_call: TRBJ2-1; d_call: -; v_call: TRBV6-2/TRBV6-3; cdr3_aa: CASSYGFSPDNEQFF; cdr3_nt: TGTGCCAGCAGTTACGGTTTTTCCCCCGACAATGAGCAGTTCTTC
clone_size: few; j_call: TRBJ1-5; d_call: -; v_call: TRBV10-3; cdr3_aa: CAISAGNSNQPQHF; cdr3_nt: TGTGCCATCAGCGCGGGGAATAGCAATCAGCCCCAGCATTTT
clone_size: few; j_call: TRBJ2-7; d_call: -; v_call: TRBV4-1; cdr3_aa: CASSQRNLMRSYEQYF; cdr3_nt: TGCGCCAGCAGCCAAAGGAACCTCATGAGATCCTACGAGCAGTACTTC
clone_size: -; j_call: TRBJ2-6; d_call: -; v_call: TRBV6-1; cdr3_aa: CASSTTGIGANVLTF; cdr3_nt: TGTGCCAGCAGTACCACAGGGATAGGGGCCAACGTCCTGACTTTC
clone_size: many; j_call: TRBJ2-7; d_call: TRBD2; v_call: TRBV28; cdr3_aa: CASSPEREEAYEQYF; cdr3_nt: TGTGCCAGCAGTCCAGAGCGGGAGGAGGCCTACGAGCAGTACTTC
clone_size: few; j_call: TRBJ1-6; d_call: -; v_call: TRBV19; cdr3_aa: CARASRDLNSPLHF; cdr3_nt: TGTGCCAGGGCGAGCCGGGACCTTAATTCACCCCTCCACTTT
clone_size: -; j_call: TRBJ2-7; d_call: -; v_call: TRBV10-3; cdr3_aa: CAISSAVGAPEAYEQYF; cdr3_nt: TGTGCCATCAGTTCGGCAGTAGGGGCCCCGGAGGCCTACGAGCAGTACTTC
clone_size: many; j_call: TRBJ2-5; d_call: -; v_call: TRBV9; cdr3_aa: CASSVAGQETQYF; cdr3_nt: TGTGCCAGCAGCGTAGCGGGCCAAGAGACCCAGTACTTC
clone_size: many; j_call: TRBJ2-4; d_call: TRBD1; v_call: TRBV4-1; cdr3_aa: CASSLQGAGDIQYF; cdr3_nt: TGCGCCAGCAGCCTACAGGGGGCTGGTGACATTCAGTACTTC
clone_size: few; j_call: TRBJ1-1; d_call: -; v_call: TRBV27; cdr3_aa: CASSLFGNTEAFF; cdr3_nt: TGTGCCAGCAGTTTATTTGGGAACACTGAAGCTTTCTTT